Listed below are T cell receptor beta chains from one sample, sequenced in a study of cytomegalovirus exposure and HLA in healthy donors. Only in-frame clones appear in the TCRdb table, and some are missing; sequencing was by immunoSEQ multiplex PCR. The sample contains over 100,000 clones, about 86% of which appear only once. The source material was PBMCs. The source of these receptors is a woman aged 25 to 45 in good health and CMV-seronegative. Both conserved end residues are trimmed from each CDR3.

v_gene: TRBV19; CDR3aa: ASSTQGYGYT
v_gene: TRBV5-4; CDR3aa: ASSLEGSDTQY
v_gene: TRBV11-3; CDR3aa: ASSAGGTDTQY
v_gene: TRBV11-1; CDR3aa: ASSLVVPGGRSGELF
v_gene: TRBV13; CDR3aa: ASSLYLARSYEQY
v_gene: TRBV5-1; CDR3aa: ASSLALAGGVEQF
v_gene: TRBV5-1; CDR3aa: ASSVETGGFYGYT
v_gene: TRBV20-1; CDR3aa: SARGDYGYT
v_gene: TRBV2; CDR3aa: ASRVVVTGELF
v_gene: TRBV7-2; CDR3aa: ASRKGQGPHEQY
v_gene: TRBV6-4; CDR3aa: ASSAGARTEAF
v_gene: TRBV4-2; CDR3aa: ASSQPLGGGAATNEKLF
v_gene: TRBV9; CDR3aa: ASSVSGTGNEKLF
v_gene: TRBV5-1; CDR3aa: ASSTSGRAREQF
v_gene: TRBV7-9; CDR3aa: ASSPRTSGYEQY
v_gene: TRBV5-4; CDR3aa: ASSSRGGKAPEAF
v_gene: TRBV5-1; CDR3aa: ASSLGVDRETDTQY
v_gene: TRBV27; CDR3aa: ASRLAGVHNEQF
v_gene: TRBV6-5; CDR3aa: ASSYSSGYPGGYT
v_gene: TRBV6-5; CDR3aa: ASRQGQPYEQY
v_gene: TRBV27; CDR3aa: ASSLKSTAASTGELF
v_gene: TRBV2; CDR3aa: ASRDGLGSYEQY
v_gene: TRBV14; CDR3aa: ASSQDPGRVGEQY
v_gene: TRBV6-1; CDR3aa: ATGTDPYGYT
v_gene: TRBV29-1; CDR3aa: SGTGTRPNEQF
v_gene: TRBV4-3; CDR3aa: ASSQGDRRVETQY
v_gene: TRBV6-5; CDR3aa: ASTGTSGSRGELF
v_gene: TRBV10-1; CDR3aa: ASSDGFSTDTQY
v_gene: TRBV28; CDR3aa: ASSGTSGSKVNEQF
v_gene: TRBV18; CDR3aa: ALSRTSDYEQY
v_gene: TRBV4-2; CDR3aa: ASTLDGSSYNEQF
v_gene: TRBV6-6; CDR3aa: ASRDTTTYGYT
v_gene: TRBV19; CDR3aa: ASSMNNVGLAESRRDTDTQY
v_gene: TRBV5-1; CDR3aa: ASRLEPGFGTEAF
v_gene: TRBV2; CDR3aa: ASRTDFPPNEQF
v_gene: TRBV27; CDR3aa: ASSFSGLAYEQY
v_gene: TRBV28; CDR3aa: ASSSAGTGYTGELF
v_gene: TRBV11-2; CDR3aa: ASSQEVTGWYEQY
v_gene: TRBV5-4; CDR3aa: ASSLGSKETQY
v_gene: TRBV7-9; CDR3aa: ASRPGQGNLTGELF
v_gene: TRBV6-5; CDR3aa: ASSYGTQGDYGYT
v_gene: TRBV10-3; CDR3aa: AIRGGSGANVLT
v_gene: TRBV28; CDR3aa: ASTPSPGELF
v_gene: TRBV21-1; CDR3aa: ASSKGGCSPLH
v_gene: TRBV5-1; CDR3aa: ASSFGGLGSHEQF
v_gene: TRBV30; CDR3aa: AWIGGPNTEAF
v_gene: TRBV10-3; CDR3aa: AISVGGNSPLH
v_gene: TRBV19; CDR3aa: ASSYSGQGSYEQY
v_gene: TRBV25-1; CDR3aa: ASSEFGGKSTDTQY
v_gene: TRBV5-1; CDR3aa: ASSLANPADTQY
v_gene: TRBV6-5; CDR3aa: ASSFGSGELF
v_gene: TRBV18; CDR3aa: ASSPSGATDTQY
v_gene: TRBV19; CDR3aa: ASKRAANTEELF
v_gene: TRBV5-1; CDR3aa: ASGGSGSYNEQF
v_gene: TRBV7-2; CDR3aa: ASSTSSGRARDTGELF